A selection of T cell receptor beta chains follows, all from one sample in a study of kidney transplant recipient with SARS-CoV-2 infection. TCRdb recomputed calls from the reads with MiXCR, one row per CDR3 protein. The table shows fewer than 250,000 distinct CDR3 sequences, with more than 25% occurring only once. Sequenced material: a blood sample, taken at baseline and on day 111 from a kidney transplant recipient. The receptors were sampled from a male patient younger than 45 who had COVID-19 and was a kidney transplant recipient. Some T cells may arise from the graft donor. CDR3s include the opening cysteine and the closing phenylalanine or tryptophan. The order of the fields is V gene, D gene, J gene, clone size, CDR3 protein, CDR3 DNA. D genes are given only for firm matches. Clone size is given for some rows only: seen once, a few or many times, or a class if the clone is expanded.

>TRBV7-9|.|TRBJ1-2|many
CASSLGFLIGGQEGYTF
TGTGCCAGCAGCTTAGGTTTTCTGATCGGGGGCCAGGAGGGCTACACCTTC
>TRBV7-2|.|TRBJ1-2|few
CASSNTVRDGKTYGYTF
TGTGCCAGCAGCAATACTGTCAGAGACGGAAAGACCTATGGCTACACCTTC
>TRBV6-2/TRBV6-3|.|TRBJ2-2|many
CASHPDKNTGELFF
TGTGCCAGCCACCCCGACAAAAACACCGGGGAGCTGTTTTTT
>TRBV9|.|TRBJ1-3|many
CASSQDSGGNTIYF
TGTGCCAGCAGCCAGGACAGTGGTGGAAACACCATATATTTT
>TRBV18|.|TRBJ2-3|.
CASSLPFLTDTQYF
TGTGCCAGCTCACTACCGTTCTTGACAGATACGCAGTATTTT
>TRBV3-1|.|TRBJ2-5|many
CASSASCPISFSETQYF
TGTGCCAGCAGCGCGAGCTGTCCCATTTCTTTCTCTGAGACCCAGTACTTC
>TRBV28|TRBD1|TRBJ2-7|many
CASSFLGQGTFSYEQYF
TGTGCCAGCAGTTTCCTTGGACAGGGAACCTTCTCCTACGAGCAGTACTTC
>TRBV5-4|.|TRBJ1-4|few
CASSISGRTNEKLFF
TGTGCCAGCAGCATATCAGGGAGAACTAATGAAAAACTGTTTTTT
>TRBV7-3|.|TRBJ2-2|many
CASSLLGRELFF
TGTGCCAGCAGCTTATTGGGCCGGGAGCTGTTTTTT
>TRBV10-1|.|TRBJ1-2|many
CASSLQIRSRKTYGYTF
TGCGCCAGCAGTTTGCAAATAAGATCGCGAAAGACCTATGGCTACACCTTC
>TRBV6-8|.|TRBJ1-2|many
CASSILERSRKTYGYTF
TGTGCCAGCAGTATTTTAGAACGCTCTAGAAAGACCTATGGCTACACCTTC
>TRBV19|.|TRBJ1-2|many
CASSVVSTNRKTYGYTF
TGTGCCAGTAGTGTGGTATCGACAAATCGAAAGACCTATGGCTACACCTTC
>TRBV7-6|.|TRBJ1-2|many
CASSNQCESRKTYGYTF
TGTGCCAGCAGCAATCAGTGTGAATCTCGAAAGACCTATGGCTACACCTTC
>TRBV6-5|.|TRBJ2-5|.
CASSVDTGRETQYF
TGTGCCAGCAGTGTTGACACGGGGAGGGAGACCCAGTACTTC
>TRBV9|TRBD2|TRBJ2-3|.
CASSASASGSLWPPDTQYF
TGTGCCAGCAGCGCATCGGCTAGCGGGAGTTTGTGGCCCCCAGATACGCAGTATTTT
>TRBV12-3/TRBV12-4|TRBD2|TRBJ2-5|.
CASSFNSGRAGETQYF
TGTGCCAGCAGCTTCAATAGCGGGAGGGCCGGAGAGACCCAGTACTTC
>TRBV5-4|.|TRBJ1-2|many
CASVLDVPGKTYGYTF
TGTGCCAGCGTGTTAGACGTACCAGGAAAGACCTATGGCTACACCTTC
>TRBV7-9|.|TRBJ1-3|many
CASSFAGDRNTIYF
TGTGCCAGCAGCTTCGCAGGGGATAGGAACACCATATATTTT
>TRBV19|.|TRBJ2-2|many
CASSPYSTFANTGELFF
TGTGCCAGTAGTCCCTATTCGACCTTCGCGAACACCGGGGAGCTGTTTTTT
>TRBV3-1|.|TRBJ2-2|many
CASSRNHPISGLTGELFF
TGTGCCAGCAGCCGGAACCATCCCATTTCAGGCTTGACCGGGGAGCTGTTTTTT
>TRBV20-1|.|TRBJ2-7|.
CSARDSTLTDYEQYF
TGCAGTGCTAGAGATTCGACACTGACAGATTACGAGCAGTACTTC
>TRBV2|.|TRBJ2-5|many
CASSEWRSPQYF
TGTGCCAGCAGTGAATGGAGAAGTCCCCAGTACTTC
>TRBV20-1|TRBD1|TRBJ1-2|many
CSARDNRGDYGYTF
TGCAGTGCTAGAGATAACAGGGGGGATTATGGCTACACCTTC
>TRBV5-5|.|TRBJ1-4|many
CASSPGGPGEKLFF
TGTGCCAGCAGTCCCGGGGGCCCGGGGGAAAAACTGTTTTTT
>TRBV5-4|.|TRBJ1-2|many
CASPNRVPGKTYGYTF
TGTGCCAGCCCGAACCGCGTACCAGGAAAGACCTATGGCTACACCTTC
>TRBV7-2|TRBD2|TRBJ2-7|many
CASSPPSGSAYEQYF
TGTGCCAGCAGCCCCCCCAGCGGGAGCGCCTACGAGCAGTACTTC
>TRBV7-1|.|TRBJ1-2|many
CASSHQRHEGKTYGYTF
TGTGCCAGCAGCCACCAGCGTCACGAGGGAAAGACCTATGGCTACACCTTC
>TRBV4-2|.|TRBJ2-3|many
CASSQATGAQSTDTQYF
TGTGCCAGCAGCCAAGCGACAGGAGCCCAAAGCACAGATACGCAGTATTTT
>TRBV10-1|.|TRBJ1-2|few
CASSPRVRSRKTYGYTF
TGCGCCAGCAGTCCAAGGGTAAGATCGCGAAAGACCTATGGCTACACCTTC
>TRBV29-1|TRBD2|TRBJ2-1|.
CSVGTSGVVINEQFF
TGCAGCGTGGGGACTAGCGGGGTGGTCATCAATGAGCAGTTCTTC
>TRBV6-2/TRBV6-3|TRBD1|TRBJ1-1|few
CASSPRGQAGNTEAFF
TGTGCCAGCAGTCCTCGAGGACAGGCGGGGAACACTGAAGCTTTCTTT
>TRBV7-6|.|TRBJ2-1|.
CASSMTRGEQFF
TGTGCTAGCAGTATGACGCGGGGTGAGCAGTTCTTC